This T cell receptor beta chain was captured in a study of T-cell reconstitution after alpha-beta-depleted transplantation in children. Construction of the TCRbeta library involved unique molecular identifiers. TCRdb re-analysed the PCR reads in MiXCR, keeping a single row per CDR3 protein. The sample comprises 600,000 to 700,000 distinct CDR3 sequences, around 16% of which are singletons, and approximately 1.1% rests with the top ten. This clonotype was detected a few times. The germline V gene encodes CDR1 MGHDK and CDR2 SYGVNS. V shed 2 bases and J shed 6 bases, with 13 bases lying between them. The CDR3 sequence is 14 residues long.

This receptor was taken from a human donor who donated a stem cell graft to a child with acute myeloid leukemia. Sequencing was performed on PBMCs from the stem cell graft donor, taken from the stem cell graft. The rearrangement joins TRBV25-1 to TRBJ1-1; D gene ambiguous. This CDR3 is CASSERWGTPEAFF. For the CDR3, the DNA is TGTGCCAGCAGTGAACGTTGGGGTACGCCTGAAGCTTTCTTT.